This TCR beta chain was recovered during a study of T cell responses to AZD1222 COVID-19 vaccine. General study results and limits: At baseline, just 6 or 7 AZD1222 recipients tested seropositive. Among spike-specific TCRs, nearly half reportedly target unmutated variant regions. Most donors were white British, females outnumbered males, and clonal diversity was possibly underestimated. The peak T cell response came first, and repertoires were sampled only after it.

On this clone: Its antigen is still unknown.

Assay: immunoSEQ multiplex PCR; the TCRdb copy retains only in-frame clones and omits some. The sample consists of about 100,000 clones, 85% to 95% of them appearing once. V dropped 2 bases and J dropped 4 bases, with 5 bases sitting between them. The CDR3 sequence is 12 residues long. From germline, CDR1 is MNHEY and CDR2 SVGEGT. Sequenced material: peripheral blood, taken 28 days after the second AZD1222 dose. The TCR originated in an adult who received the AZD1222 COVID-19 vaccine. V gene TRBV6-2 or TRBV6-3 combines with J gene TRBJ1-2; D gene unclear. CDR3 loop: CASSYASYGYTF. As DNA, the CDR3 is TGTGCCAGCAGTTACGCGAGCTATGGCTACACCTTC.